The T cell receptor beta chain under discussion was sequenced for a study of siplizumab effects on memory and regulatory T cells. For this clone: The antigen is unknown.

Germline V CDR1 and CDR2: MNHEY, SMNVEV (reference sequence). Trimming removed 5 bases from V and 7 bases from J, with 18 bases in between. The CDR3 has 15 residues. Assays examined approximately 99,000 TCR templates per sample. Measured with immunoSEQ multiplex PCR; TCRdb has only the in-frame clones, and not every one. The sample contains 85,000 to 130,000 clones, 75% to 95% of which appear only once. General study results and limits: Contribution to the alloresponse seemed major for naive T cells, which also seemed more diverse than memory cells. Mappable alloreactive CD4+ clones were on average around 66% Treg-derived with siplizumab, 26.9% in controls.

This rearrangement joins TRBV27 to TRBJ2-1; no clear D. This receptor was identified in a human donor in good health. Some clones in this sample may be carry-over from other donors' samples. Sequenced input: CD4+ T cells sorted from blood. CDR3 loop: CASSPYPSLGNEQFF. CDR3 bases: TGTGCCAGCAGTCCGTACCCCTCCCTTGGGAATGAGCAGTTCTTC.